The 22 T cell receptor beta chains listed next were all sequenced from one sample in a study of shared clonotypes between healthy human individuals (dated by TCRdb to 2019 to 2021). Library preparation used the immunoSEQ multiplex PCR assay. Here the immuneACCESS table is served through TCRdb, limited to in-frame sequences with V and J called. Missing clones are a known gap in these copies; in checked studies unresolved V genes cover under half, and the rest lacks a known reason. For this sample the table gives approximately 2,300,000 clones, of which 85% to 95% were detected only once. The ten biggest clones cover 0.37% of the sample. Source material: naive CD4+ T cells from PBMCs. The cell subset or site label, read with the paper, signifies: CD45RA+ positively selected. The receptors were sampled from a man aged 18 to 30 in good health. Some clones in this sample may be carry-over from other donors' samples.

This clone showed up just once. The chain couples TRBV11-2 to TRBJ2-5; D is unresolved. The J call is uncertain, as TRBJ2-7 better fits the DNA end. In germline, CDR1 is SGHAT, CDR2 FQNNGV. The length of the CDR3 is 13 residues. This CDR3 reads CASSYRRSYEQYF. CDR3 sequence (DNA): TGTGCCAGCAGCTACAGACGGTCCTACGAGCAGTACTTC.

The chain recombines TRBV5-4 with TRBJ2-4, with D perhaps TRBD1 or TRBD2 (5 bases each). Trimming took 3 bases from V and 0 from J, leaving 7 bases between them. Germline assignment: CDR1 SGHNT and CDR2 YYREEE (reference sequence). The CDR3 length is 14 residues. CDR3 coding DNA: TGTGCCAGCAGCTCGGGGCCAGCCAAAAACATTCAGTACTTC. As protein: CASSSGPAKNIQYF.

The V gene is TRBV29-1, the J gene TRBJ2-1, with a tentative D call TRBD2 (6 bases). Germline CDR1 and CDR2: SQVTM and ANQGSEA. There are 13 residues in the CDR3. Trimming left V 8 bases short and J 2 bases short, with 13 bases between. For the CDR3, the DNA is TGCAGCCTCGCGGGACGCGCCTACAATGAGCAGTTCTTC. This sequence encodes CSLAGRAYNEQFF.

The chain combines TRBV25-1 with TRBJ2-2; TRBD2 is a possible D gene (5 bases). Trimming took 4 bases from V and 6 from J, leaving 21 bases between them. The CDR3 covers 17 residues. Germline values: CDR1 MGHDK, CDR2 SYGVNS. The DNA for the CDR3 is TGTGCCAGCAGTGTAGTAGGGAGTTCGGTCTCGTCCGGGGAGCTGTTTTTT. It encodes CASSVVGSSVSSGELFF.

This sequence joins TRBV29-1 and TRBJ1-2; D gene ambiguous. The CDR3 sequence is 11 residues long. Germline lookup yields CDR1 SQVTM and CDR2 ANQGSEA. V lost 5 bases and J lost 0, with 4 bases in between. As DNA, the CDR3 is TGCAGCGTTTCTGCTAACTATGGCTACACCTTC. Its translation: CSVSANYGYTF.

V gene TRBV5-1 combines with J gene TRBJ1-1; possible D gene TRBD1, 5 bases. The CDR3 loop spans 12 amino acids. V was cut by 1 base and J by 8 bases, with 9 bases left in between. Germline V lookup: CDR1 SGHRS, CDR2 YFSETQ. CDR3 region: CASSLLGAEAFF. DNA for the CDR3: TGCGCCAGCAGCTTGTTAGGGGCGGAAGCTTTCTTT.

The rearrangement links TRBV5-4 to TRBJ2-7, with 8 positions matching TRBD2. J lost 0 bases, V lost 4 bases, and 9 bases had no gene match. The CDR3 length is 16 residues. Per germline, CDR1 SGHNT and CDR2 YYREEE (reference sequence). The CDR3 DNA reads TGTGCCAGCAGCCCAACCGGGGGGGCGAGCTCCTACGAGCAGTACTTC. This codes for CASSPTGGASSYEQYF.

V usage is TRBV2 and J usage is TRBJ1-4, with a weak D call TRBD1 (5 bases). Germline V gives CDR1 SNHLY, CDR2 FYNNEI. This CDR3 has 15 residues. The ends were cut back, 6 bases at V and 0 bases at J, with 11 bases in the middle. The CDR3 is CASRDTGATNEKLFF. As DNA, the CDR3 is TGTGCCAGCAGGGACACCGGTGCAACTAATGAAAAACTGTTTTTT.

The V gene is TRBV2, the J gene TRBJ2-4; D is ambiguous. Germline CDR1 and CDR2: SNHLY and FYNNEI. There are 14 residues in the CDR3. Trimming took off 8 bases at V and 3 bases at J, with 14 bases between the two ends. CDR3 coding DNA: TGTGCCAGCCACCAGGACGGATTCAAAAACATTCAGTACTTC. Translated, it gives CASHQDGFKNIQYF. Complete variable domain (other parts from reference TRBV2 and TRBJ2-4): EPEVTQTPSHQVTQMGQEVILRCVPISNHLYFYWYRQILGQKVEFLVSFYNNEISEKSEIFDDQFSVERPDGSNFTLKIRSTKLEDSAMYFCASHQDGFKNIQYFGAGTRLSVL.

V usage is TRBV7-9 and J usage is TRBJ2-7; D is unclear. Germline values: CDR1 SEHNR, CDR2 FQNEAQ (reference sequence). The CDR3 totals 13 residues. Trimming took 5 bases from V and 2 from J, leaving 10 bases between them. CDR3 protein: CASSHTRTYEQYF. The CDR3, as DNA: TGTGCCAGCAGCCATACTCGGACCTACGAGCAGTACTTC.

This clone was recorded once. CDR3: CASRTSQPQHF. The CDR3, as DNA: TGTGCCAGCAGAACGTCCCAGCCCCAGCATTTT. The genes are TRBV27 and TRBJ1-5, with D hard to call. Trimming took 6 bases from V and 7 from J, leaving 7 bases between them. CDR1 is MNHEY, CDR2 SMNVEV, per germline (reference sequence). The CDR3 spans 11 residues.

This chain's CDR3 is CASSLRTLPGAYEQYF. The CDR3 DNA is TGCGCCAGCAGCTTACGTACCCTACCAGGGGCCTACGAGCAGTACTTC. The chain uses TRBV5-1 and TRBJ2-7, with TRBD1 as a possible D gene (6 bases). From germline, CDR1 is SGHRS and CDR2 YFSETQ. This CDR3 is built from 16 residues. V lost 2 bases, J lost 2 bases, and 17 bases lay in between.

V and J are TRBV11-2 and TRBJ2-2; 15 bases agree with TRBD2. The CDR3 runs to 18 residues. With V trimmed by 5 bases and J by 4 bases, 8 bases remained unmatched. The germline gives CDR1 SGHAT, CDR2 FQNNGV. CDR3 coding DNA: TGTGCCAGCAGCCCTCGGACTAGCGGGAGGGTGGGCACCGGGGAGCTGTTTTTT. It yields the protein CASSPRTSGRVGTGELFF.

The CDR3 DNA reads as TGTGCCAGCAGTTCCCAGGACTTTCTAGGACCTGTCTATGGCTACACCTTC. Encoded protein: CASSSQDFLGPVYGYTF. The gene calls are TRBV28 and TRBJ1-2; D is ambiguous. CDR1 MDHEN and CDR2 SYDVKM come from the germline V gene. This CDR3 region has 17 residues. The V gene lost 4 bases and the J gene lost 4 bases, with 22 bases spanning the gap.

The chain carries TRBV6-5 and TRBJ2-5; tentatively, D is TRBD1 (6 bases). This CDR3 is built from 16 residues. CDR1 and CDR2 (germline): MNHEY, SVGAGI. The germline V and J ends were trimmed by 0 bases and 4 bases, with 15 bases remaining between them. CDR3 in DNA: TGTGCCAGCAGTTACTCGAGAACAGCCAGGGGAGAGACCCAGTACTTC. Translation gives CASSYSRTARGETQYF.

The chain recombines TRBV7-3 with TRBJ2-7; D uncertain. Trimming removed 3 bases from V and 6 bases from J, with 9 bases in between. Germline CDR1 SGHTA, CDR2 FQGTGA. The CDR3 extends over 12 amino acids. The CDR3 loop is CASSFRKGEQYF. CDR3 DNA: TGTGCCAGCAGCTTCCGTAAAGGCGAGCAGTACTTC. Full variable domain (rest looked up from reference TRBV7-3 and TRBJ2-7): GAGVSQTPSNKVTEKGKYVELRCDPISGHTALYWYRQSLGQGPEFLIYFQGTGAADDSGLPNDRFFAVRPEGSVSTLKIQRTERGDSAVYLCASSFRKGEQYFGPGTRLTVT.

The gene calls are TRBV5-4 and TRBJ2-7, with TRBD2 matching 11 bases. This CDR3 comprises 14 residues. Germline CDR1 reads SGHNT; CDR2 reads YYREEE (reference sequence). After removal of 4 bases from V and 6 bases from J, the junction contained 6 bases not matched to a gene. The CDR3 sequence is CASSRLAGLGEQYF. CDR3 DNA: TGTGCCAGCAGCCGACTAGCGGGACTTGGCGAGCAGTACTTC.

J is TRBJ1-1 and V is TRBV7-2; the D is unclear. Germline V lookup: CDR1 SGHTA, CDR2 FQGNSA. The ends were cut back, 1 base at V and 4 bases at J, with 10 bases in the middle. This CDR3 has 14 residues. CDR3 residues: CASSLEVGVTEAFF. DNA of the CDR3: TGTGCCAGCAGCTTAGAGGTGGGTGTCACTGAAGCTTTCTTT.

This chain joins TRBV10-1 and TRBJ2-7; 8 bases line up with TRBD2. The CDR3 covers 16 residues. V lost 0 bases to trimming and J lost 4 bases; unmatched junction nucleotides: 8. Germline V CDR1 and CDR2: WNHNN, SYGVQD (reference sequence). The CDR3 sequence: CASSESRSSGWYEQYF. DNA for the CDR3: TGCGCCAGCAGTGAGTCGAGGTCTAGCGGGTGGTACGAGCAGTACTTC.

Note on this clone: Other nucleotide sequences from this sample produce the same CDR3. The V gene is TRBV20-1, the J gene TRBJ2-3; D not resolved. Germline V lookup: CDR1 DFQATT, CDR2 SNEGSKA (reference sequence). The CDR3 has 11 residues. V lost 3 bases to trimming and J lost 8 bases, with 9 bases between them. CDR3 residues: CSARDRGTQYF. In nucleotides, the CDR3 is TGCAGTGCTAGGGATCGAGGTACGCAGTATTTT.

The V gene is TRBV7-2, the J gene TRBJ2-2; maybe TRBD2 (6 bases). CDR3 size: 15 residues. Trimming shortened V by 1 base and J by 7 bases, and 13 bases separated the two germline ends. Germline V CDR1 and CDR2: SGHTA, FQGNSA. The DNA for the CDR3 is TGTGCCAGCAGCTTAGGGGGACTCGGCAGCGGGGAGCTGTTTTTT. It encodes CASSLGGLGSGELFF.

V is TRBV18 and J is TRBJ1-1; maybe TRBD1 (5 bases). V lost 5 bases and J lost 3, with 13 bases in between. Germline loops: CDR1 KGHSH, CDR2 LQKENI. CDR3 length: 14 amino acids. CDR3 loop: CASSSSRGYTEAFF. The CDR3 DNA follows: TGTGCCAGCTCATCCTCCCGGGGGTACACTGAAGCTTTCTTT.